The 7 T cell receptor beta chains presented below share a single source sample, sequenced in a study of cytomegalovirus exposure and HLA in healthy donors (dated by TCRdb to 2017 to 2019). Library prep was done by the immunoSEQ multiplex PCR assay. The multiplex PCR relied on a mix of 60 forward primers for TCR Vbeta segments and 13 reverse primers for TCR Jbeta segments. TCRdb limited this immuneACCESS table to in-frame rearrangements with V and J called. A share of clones is missing; checked studies link under half to unresolved V genes, and the rest is unexplained. The sample table contains about 140,000 clones; only one count was recorded for 75% to 80% of them. The ten largest clones capture approximately 4% of the sample. The sample was PBMCs. The receptors were sampled from a man aged 18 to 29 in good health and CMV-seronegative.

V gene TRBV5-4 combines with J gene TRBJ2-1, with no clear D. The V gene's germline CDR1 is SGHNT and CDR2 YYREEE (reference sequence). Trimming left V 0 bases short and J 8 bases short, with 9 bases between. CDR3 length equals 13 residues. CDR3 region: CASSLDRGDEQFF. The CDR3 nucleotides read TGTGCCAGCAGCTTGGACCGAGGCGATGAGCAGTTCTTC.

This sequence joins TRBV5-4 and TRBJ2-3; 11 nucleotides agree with TRBD2. The CDR3 runs to 15 residues. J lost 2 bases, V lost 2 bases, and 1 base had no gene match. The germline V gene encodes CDR1 SGHNT and CDR2 YYREEE (reference sequence). The CDR3 loop is CASSFSGGATDTQYF. In nucleotides, the CDR3 is TGTGCCAGCAGCTTTAGCGGGGGGGCCACAGATACGCAGTATTTT.

The CDR3 nucleotides read TGTGCCAGCTCACCACCAGGCGGGAGCGGAAGCAATGAGCAGTTCTTC. Translating gives CASSPPGGSGSNEQFF. The chain is built from TRBV18 and TRBJ2-1, with 7 bases identical to TRBD2. V dropped 0 bases and J dropped 6; count of bases not matched to a gene: 8. The CDR3 has 16 amino acids. Germline CDR1 KGHSH, CDR2 LQKENI.

The chain uses TRBV25-1 and TRBJ1-5; D call uncertain. Between the trimmed V and J ends, which lost 4 bases and 8 bases, there was a span of 9 bases. The germline gives CDR1 MGHDK, CDR2 SYGVNS. This CDR3 comprises 12 residues. As DNA, the CDR3 is TGTGCCAGCAGTGGGGTGGCGGAGCCCCAGCATTTT. This codes for CASSGVAEPQHF. The complete variable domain, with remaining parts taken from reference TRBV25-1 and TRBJ1-5, reads EADIYQTPRYLVIGTGKKITLECSQTMGHDKMYWYQQDPGMELHLIHYSYGVNSTEKGDLSSESTVSRIRTEHFPLTLESARPSHTSQYLCASSGVAEPQHFGDGTRLSIL.

The chain joins TRBV5-1 to TRBJ1-4; D is ambiguous. The CDR3 extends over 16 amino acids. Per the germline V gene, CDR1 is SGHRS and CDR2 is YFSETQ. The ends were cut back, 4 bases at V and 3 bases at J, with 16 bases in the middle. CDR3 bases: TGCGCCAGCAGCCCCGGTACTGTTGAGCCTAATGAAAAACTGTTTTTT. Its protein product is CASSPGTVEPNEKLFF.

The count of this clone is one. The CDR3 loop reads CASSLPQYSGGTYEQYF. CDR3 sequence (DNA): TGTGCCAGCAGCTTACCCCAGTATAGCGGGGGGACCTACGAGCAGTACTTC. V usage is TRBV11-2 and J usage is TRBJ2-7; TRBD2 agrees at 10 bases. The CDR3 length is 17 residues. CDR1 and CDR2 (germline): SGHAT, FQNNGV. V shed 2 bases, J shed 2 bases, and the junction held 9 bases outside the gene matches.

The chain uses TRBV10-3 and TRBJ2-7, with D hard to call. V dropped 0 bases and J dropped 8 bases, with 8 bases sitting between them. The CDR3 extends over 12 amino acids. From germline, CDR1 is ENHRY and CDR2 SYGVKD. The CDR3 nucleotides are TGTGCCATCAGTGAGTCAGAAAGCAAGCAGTACTTC. Protein product: CAISESESKQYF.